A selection of T cell receptor beta chains follows, all from one sample in a study of CD8 T cells in ankylosing spondylitis. TCRdb independently ran MiXCR on the 5' RACE reads; one entry per CDR3 protein. Among approximately 110,000 distinct CDR3 sequences, approximately 25% were seen once, and the ten largest hold approximately 13%. Sequences were obtained from synovial fluid, either unsorted or a sorted T cell fraction (not recorded which). These receptors originate from a male donor with ankylosing spondylitis. Both conserved end residues are part of each CDR3. D genes are given only for firm matches. Clone size is not always given. Where it is, it says once, few, many or a class for expanded clones.

d_call clone_size j_call v_call cdr3_nt cdr3_aa
- few TRBJ1-5 TRBV30 TGTGCCTGGACTCTCGGACAGTCCCATAGCAATCAGCCCCAGCATTTT CAWTLGQSHSNQPQHF
- many TRBJ1-1 TRBV27 TGTGCCAGCAGTTTAGTCTTCTCCGGGGTTGAAGCTTTCTTT CASSLVFSGVEAFF
- many TRBJ2-2 TRBV5-4 TGTGCCAGCAGCTCCGGGACTTCCTTCGCCGGGGAGCTGTTTTTT CASSSGTSFAGELFF
- - TRBJ1-6 TRBV3-1 TGTGCCAGCAGCCCTAATGGAGACCCTCGCAATTCACCCCTCCACTTT CASSPNGDPRNSPLHF
TRBD2 once TRBJ2-1 TRBV3-1 TGTGCCAGCAGCCAAGTTCCTAGCGGGGGCAATGAGCAGTTCTTC CASSQVPSGGNEQFF
TRBD1 few TRBJ2-7 TRBV12-3/TRBV12-4 TGTGCCAGCAGTCCCGACAGGGGAAGCTCCTACGAGCAGTACTTC CASSPDRGSSYEQYF
- few TRBJ1-2 TRBV27 TGTGCCAGCAGTTTATCCCGAGGGGGGGCAGATGGCTACACCTTC CASSLSRGGADGYTF
- - TRBJ2-7 TRBV29-1 TGCAGCGTAGTCAACCGGGACGAGCAGTACTTC CSVVNRDEQYF
- - TRBJ2-1 TRBV5-1 TGCGCCAGCAGACCTCCGACCGTGAGCTCCTACAATGAGCAGTTCTTC CASRPPTVSSYNEQFF
- - TRBJ2-1 TRBV29-1 TGCAGCGTCGTTCCCAGGGCCCTCGCTTACAATGAGCAGTTCTTC CSVVPRALAYNEQFF
- - TRBJ1-6 TRBV15 TGTGCCACCTCAAGTTCCCCGAGTTCACCCCTCCACTTT CATSSSPSSPLHF
- - TRBJ1-2 TRBV5-1 TGCGCCAGCAGCTTGGCCCCAGGGACCGGCTATGGCTACACCTTC CASSLAPGTGYGYTF
- - TRBJ2-5 TRBV27 TGTGCCAGCAGTTTAGAACAGAACCAAGAGACCCAGTACTTC CASSLEQNQETQYF
- - TRBJ1-6 TRBV20-1 TGCAGTGCTAGAGATGCGACAGACTATAATTCACCCCTCCACTTT CSARDATDYNSPLHF
- many TRBJ2-3 TRBV18 TGTGCCAGCTCACTAGACGAAGATACGCAGTATTTT CASSLDEDTQYF
- - TRBJ2-7 TRBV3-1 TGTGCCAGCAGCGGACGGGCTTCCTACGAGCAGTACTTC CASSGRASYEQYF
- few TRBJ2-5 TRBV4-2 TGTGCCAGCAGCCACGCCGGGACTGAAGAGACCCAGTACTTC CASSHAGTEETQYF
- few TRBJ1-1 TRBV7-9 TGTGCCAGCAGCCTCCTCGACTTAGAAGCTTTCTTT CASSLLDLEAFF
TRBD2 - TRBJ2-1 TRBV5-1 TGCGCCAGCAGTCGAGGACTAGCGGGGGAATCCTACAATGAGCAGTTCTTC CASSRGLAGESYNEQFF
- many TRBJ2-1 TRBV9 TGTGCCAGCAGACCTGGACTGGGCTACAATGAGCAGTTCTTC CASRPGLGYNEQFF
- few TRBJ2-5 TRBV5-4 TGTGCCAGCAGCCTGTCCCCGGGTACCCAGTACTTC CASSLSPGTQYF
- many TRBJ2-7 TRBV7-2 TGTGCCAGCAGGTTACCTTTCGGGGGGCTTGACGAGCAGTACTTC CASRLPFGGLDEQYF
- few TRBJ2-1 TRBV18 TGTGCCAGCTCACCATGGGCAGGTCAGAATGAGCAGTTCTTC CASSPWAGQNEQFF
- - TRBJ1-2 TRBV30 TGTGCCTGGTACCGGGGTCCCTATGGCTACACCTTC CAWYRGPYGYTF
- - TRBJ1-2 TRBV4-1 TGCGCCAGCAGCCAAGTCTCACCAGCTGTGGACTATGGCTACACCTTC CASSQVSPAVDYGYTF
- - TRBJ2-1 TRBV5-6 TGTGCCAGCAGCTTGATCATTAGCGGTATTTACAATGAGCGGTTCTTC CASSLIISGIYNERFF
TRBD2 few TRBJ2-1 TRBV20-1 TGCAGTGCTAGAGCCAACCTAGCGGGTTCTAATGAGCAGTTCTTC CSARANLAGSNEQFF
- few TRBJ1-1 TRBV20-1 TGCAGTGCTAGGCAGGGACCCACTGAAGCTTTCTTT CSARQGPTEAFF
TRBD1 many TRBJ2-3 TRBV29-1 TGCAGCGCCAACAGGGGTGGTGCAGATACGCAGTATTTT CSANRGGADTQYF